This TCR beta chain was captured by sequencing in a study of blood T cell repertoires in COVID-19. Background on the study: There were acute and convalescent COVID-19 samples, and they came from the United States, Italy and Spain.

Per the germline V gene, CDR1 is PRHDT and CDR2 is FYEKMQ (reference sequence). The CDR3 length is 14 residues. Trimming left V 8 bases short and J 1 base short, with 11 bases between. Here immunoSEQ multiplex PCR was the method, and the copy in TCRdb shows in-frame clones only, minus some. Of 150,000 or so clones listed, 82% are singletons. The V and J genes are TRBV13 and TRBJ2-2; TRBD1 might be the D (6 bases). This sequence originates from a woman in her thirties or forties with COVID-19, enrolled during active disease. Material: peripheral blood. The CDR3 bases are TGTGCCAGCCGAGGACAGATGAACACCGGGGAGCTGTTTTTT. Its translation: CASRGQMNTGELFF.